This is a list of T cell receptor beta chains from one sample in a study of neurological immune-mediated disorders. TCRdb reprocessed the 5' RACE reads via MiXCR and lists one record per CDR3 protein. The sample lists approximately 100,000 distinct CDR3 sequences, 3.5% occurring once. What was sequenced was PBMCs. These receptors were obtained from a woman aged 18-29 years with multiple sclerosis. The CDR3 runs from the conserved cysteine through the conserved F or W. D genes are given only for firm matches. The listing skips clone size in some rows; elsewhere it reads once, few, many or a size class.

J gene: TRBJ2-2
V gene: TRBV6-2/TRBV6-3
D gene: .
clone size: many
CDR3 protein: CASKWTLNAGELFF
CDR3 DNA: TGTGCCAGCAAATGGACCCTGAACGCCGGGGAGCTGTTTTTT

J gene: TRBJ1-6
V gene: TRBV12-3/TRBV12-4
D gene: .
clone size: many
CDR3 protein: CASSLIGAGTLRSPLHF
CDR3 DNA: TGTGCCAGCAGTTTAATAGGTGCCGGGACCCTAAGGTCACCCCTCCACTTT

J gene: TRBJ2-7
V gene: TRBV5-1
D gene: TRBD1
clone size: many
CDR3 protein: CASKVGTGGSYEQYF
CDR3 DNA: TGCGCCAGCAAAGTCGGGACAGGGGGGTCCTACGAGCAGTACTTC

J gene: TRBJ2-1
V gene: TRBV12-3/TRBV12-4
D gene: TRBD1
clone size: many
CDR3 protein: CASSKGQGVANEQFF
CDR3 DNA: TGTGCCAGCAGCAAAGGACAGGGGGTTGCCAATGAGCAGTTCTTC

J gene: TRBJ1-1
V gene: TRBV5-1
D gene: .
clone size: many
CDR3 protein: CASSLEAGVRAFF
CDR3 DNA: TGCGCCAGCAGCTTGGAGGCAGGGGTGAGGGCTTTCTTT

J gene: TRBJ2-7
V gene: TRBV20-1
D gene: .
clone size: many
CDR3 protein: CSGMGQNYEQYF
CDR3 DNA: TGCAGTGGAATGGGACAAAACTACGAGCAGTACTTC

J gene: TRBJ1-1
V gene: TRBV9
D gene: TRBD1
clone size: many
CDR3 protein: CASSWRQGDTEAFF
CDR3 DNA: TGTGCCAGCAGCTGGAGACAGGGGGACACTGAAGCTTTCTTT

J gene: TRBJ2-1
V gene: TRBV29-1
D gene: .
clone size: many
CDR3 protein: CSVEGSGTTYNEQFF
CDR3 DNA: TGCAGCGTTGAAGGTAGTGGGACCACCTACAATGAGCAGTTCTTC

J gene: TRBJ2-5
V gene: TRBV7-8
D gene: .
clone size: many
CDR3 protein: CASSSRGGPQETQYF
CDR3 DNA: TGTGCCAGCAGCTCACGGGGAGGACCCCAGGAGACCCAGTACTTC

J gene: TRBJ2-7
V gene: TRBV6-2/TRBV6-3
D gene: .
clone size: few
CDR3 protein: CASNNRDPKYEQYF
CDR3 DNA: TGTGCCAGCAATAACCGGGACCCAAAATACGAGCAGTACTTC

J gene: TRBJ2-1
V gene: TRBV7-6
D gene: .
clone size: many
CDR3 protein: CASSLALASEVGSYNEQFF
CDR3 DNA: TGTGCCAGCAGCTTAGCGCTAGCTTCCGAGGTGGGGAGCTACAATGAGCAGTTCTTC

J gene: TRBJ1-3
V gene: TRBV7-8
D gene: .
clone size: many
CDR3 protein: CASSLGGLGNTIYF
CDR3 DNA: TGTGCCAGCAGCTTAGGGGGATTAGGAAACACCATATATTTT

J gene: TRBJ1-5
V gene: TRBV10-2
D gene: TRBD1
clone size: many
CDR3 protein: CASRHPGQSNQPQHF
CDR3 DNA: TGCGCCAGCAGACACCCGGGACAGAGCAATCAGCCCCAGCATTTT

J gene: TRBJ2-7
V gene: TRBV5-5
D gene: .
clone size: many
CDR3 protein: CASSWDITYEQYF
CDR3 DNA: TGTGCCAGCAGCTGGGACATTACTTACGAGCAGTACTTC

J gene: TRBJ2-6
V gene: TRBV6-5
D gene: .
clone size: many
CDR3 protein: CASSPLPLINSGANVLTF
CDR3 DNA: TGTGCCAGCAGTCCGCTACCTCTAATCAACTCTGGGGCCAACGTCCTGACTTTC

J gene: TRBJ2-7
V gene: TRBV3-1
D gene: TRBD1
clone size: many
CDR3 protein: CASSQTGVPYEQYF
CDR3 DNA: TGTGCCAGCAGCCAGACAGGGGTCCCCTACGAGCAGTACTTC

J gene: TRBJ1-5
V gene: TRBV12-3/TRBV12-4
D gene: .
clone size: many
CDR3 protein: CASSAGGQKPQHF
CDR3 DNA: TGTGCCAGCAGTGCCGGGGGACAAAAGCCCCAGCATTTT

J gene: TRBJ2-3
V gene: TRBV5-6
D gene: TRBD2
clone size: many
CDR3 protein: CASSLSGGAADTQYF
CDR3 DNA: TGTGCCAGCAGCCTCTCCGGGGGGGCAGCAGATACGCAGTATTTT

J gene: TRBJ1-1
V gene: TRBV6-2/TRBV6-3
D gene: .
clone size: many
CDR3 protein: CASTESFTEAFF
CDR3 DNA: TGTGCCAGCACTGAGAGTTTTACTGAAGCTTTCTTT

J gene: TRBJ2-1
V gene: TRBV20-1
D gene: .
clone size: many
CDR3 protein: CSAPLAGQFF
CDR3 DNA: TGCAGTGCGCCTCTAGCCGGGCAGTTCTTC

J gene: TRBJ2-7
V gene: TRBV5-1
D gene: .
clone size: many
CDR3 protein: CASSESGRYEQYF
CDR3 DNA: TGCGCCAGCAGCGAGTCCGGAAGGTACGAGCAGTACTTC

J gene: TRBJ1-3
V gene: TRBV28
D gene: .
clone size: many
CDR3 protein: CASTPGDIYSGNTIYF
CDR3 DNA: TGTGCCAGCACCCCGGGAGATATATACTCTGGAAACACCATATATTTT

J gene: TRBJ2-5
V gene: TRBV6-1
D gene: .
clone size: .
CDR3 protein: CASRAEGLGETQYF
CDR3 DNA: TGTGCCAGCAGGGCAGAGGGGCTGGGAGAGACCCAGTACTTC

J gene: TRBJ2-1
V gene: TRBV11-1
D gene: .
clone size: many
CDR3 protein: CASSFRGDEQFF
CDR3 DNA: TGTGCCAGCAGCTTCCGAGGGGATGAGCAGTTCTTC

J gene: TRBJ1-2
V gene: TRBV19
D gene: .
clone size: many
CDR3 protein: CASGYGYTF
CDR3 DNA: TGTGCCAGCGGGTATGGCTACACCTTC

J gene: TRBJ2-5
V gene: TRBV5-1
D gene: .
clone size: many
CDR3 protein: CASSLAPRGVFKETQYF
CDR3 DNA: TGCGCCAGCAGCTTGGCCCCCAGGGGGGTCTTTAAAGAGACCCAGTACTTC

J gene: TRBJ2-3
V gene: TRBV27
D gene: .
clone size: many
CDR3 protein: CASSSLMGRGVTDTQYF
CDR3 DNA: TGTGCCAGCAGTTCCCTGATGGGCAGGGGGGTCACAGATACGCAGTATTTT

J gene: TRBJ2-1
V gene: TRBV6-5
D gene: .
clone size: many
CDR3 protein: CASSYSSVIAEAGYNEQFF
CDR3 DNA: TGTGCCAGCAGTTACTCGAGTGTGATAGCGGAGGCAGGGTACAATGAGCAGTTCTTC

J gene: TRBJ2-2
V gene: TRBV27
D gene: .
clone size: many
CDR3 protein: CASTVGGELFF
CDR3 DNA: TGTGCCAGCACGGTCGGCGGGGAGCTGTTTTTT

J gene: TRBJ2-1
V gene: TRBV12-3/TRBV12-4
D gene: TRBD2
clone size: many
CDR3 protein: CASSLGLPYNEQFF
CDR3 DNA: TGTGCCAGCAGCCTGGGACTACCATACAATGAGCAGTTCTTC

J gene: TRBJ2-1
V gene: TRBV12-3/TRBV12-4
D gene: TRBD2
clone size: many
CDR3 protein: CASSVKGAGGRGEQFF
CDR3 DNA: TGTGCCAGCAGTGTGAAAGGGGCGGGAGGCCGCGGTGAGCAGTTCTTC

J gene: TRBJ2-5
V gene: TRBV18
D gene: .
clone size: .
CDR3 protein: CGAGPYQETQYF
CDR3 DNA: TGTGGGGCAGGTCCTTACCAAGAGACCCAGTACTTC

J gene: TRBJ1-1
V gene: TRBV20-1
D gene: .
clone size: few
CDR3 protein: CSALATGSLFTEAFF
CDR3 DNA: TGCAGTGCCTTGGCAACAGGGAGTTTATTTACTGAAGCTTTCTTT

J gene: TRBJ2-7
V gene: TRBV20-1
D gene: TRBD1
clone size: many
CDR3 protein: CSARDIQGSSYEQYF
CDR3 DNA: TGCAGTGCTAGAGACATACAGGGGAGCTCCTACGAGCAGTACTTC

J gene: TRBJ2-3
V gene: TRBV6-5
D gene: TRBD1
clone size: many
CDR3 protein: CASSYWQTGVTDTQYF
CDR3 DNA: TGTGCCAGCAGTTACTGGCAGACAGGGGTGACAGATACGCAGTATTTT

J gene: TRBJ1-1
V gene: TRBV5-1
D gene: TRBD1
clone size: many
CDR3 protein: CASSQQGAWSTEAFF
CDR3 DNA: TGCGCCAGCAGCCAACAGGGGGCGTGGAGCACTGAAGCTTTCTTT